This T cell receptor beta chain was sequenced in a study of shared clonotypes between healthy human individuals. Looking at the study overall: The study drew on two women and a few men aged 18 to 49 as donors.

CD45RO negativity and positive selection for CCR7 defined naive CD8 cells, a population that excluded terminally differentiated effector memory CD45RA+ cells. General study results and limits: Only a few donors were included, so the genetic and exposure-history diversity represented was limited. It was expected that sequencing depth would affect clonotype sharing among donors.

Original data processing: Filtering differed since immunoSEQ provided only junctions, with no quality scores. Clones were sequenced by immunoSEQ multiplex PCR, and TCRdb holds only the in-frame ones, with some missing. Clonal size and the V and J genes are those of that table, whereas D and trimming came from the DNA. The sample has around 550,000 clones, approximately 95% seen once. Concerning this clone itself: What it binds is unknown.

The sequence was collected from a young woman in good health. The sample comprised naive CD8+ T cells sorted from blood.

The CDR3 sequence is CASSLAEGLNQPQHF. Written as DNA, the CDR3 is TGTGCCAGCAGCTTAGCCGAAGGGCTCAATCAGCCCCAGCATTTT. J is TRBJ1-5 and V is TRBV7-6; D remains ambiguous. The CDR3 is 15 amino acids. Germline V CDR1 and CDR2: SGHVS, FNYEAQ. Trimming removed 0 bases at V and 3 bases at J, with 9 bases between.